Given below is one T cell receptor beta chain in context. Its specificity is unknown. The entry originates in a study of shared clonotypes between healthy human individuals. Study context: Researchers drew samples from two women and a few men aged 18 to 49.

The table came from immunoSEQ multiplex PCR; TCRdb's copy has only in-frame clones and leaves some out. The sample yields 2 million to 2.5 million clones, 80% to 95% seen once. Notes on the study in general: Few donors limited the genetic and exposure-history diversity represented. Among donors, clonotype sharing was expected to be affected by sequencing depth.

Negatively enriched CD4+ T cells were divided by CD45RA into naive and memory. V lost 6 bases and J 0 bases, leaving 18 bases between the germline ends. The CDR3 runs to 17 residues. CDR1 is LNHDA, CDR2 SQIVND, per germline (reference sequence). V usage is TRBV19 and J usage is TRBJ2-1, with D unclear. The receptor's source is a man aged 18 to 30 in good health. Some clones in this sample may be carry-over from other donors' samples. The sequenced sample consisted of naive CD4+ T cells from PBMCs. As to subset: CD45RA+ positively selected. DNA for the CDR3: TGTGCCAGTAGGCCAGCCCCTTCCATTGACTCCTACAATGAGCAGTTCTTC. Translation: CASRPAPSIDSYNEQFF.